These T cell receptor beta chains were read from a single sample in a study of cytomegalovirus exposure and HLA in healthy donors. The table came from immunoSEQ multiplex PCR; TCRdb's copy has only in-frame clones and leaves some out. This table holds some 140,000 clones, about three quarters found once. Material for sequencing was PBMCs. All receptors come from a woman aged 40 to 50 in good health and CMV-seronegative. CDR3s include the opening cysteine and the closing phenylalanine or tryptophan. The order of the fields is D gene, J gene, V gene, CDR3 protein, CDR3 DNA. The D gene is left open where the match is weak.

D: TRBD1
J: TRBJ1-2
V: TRBV5-1
CDR3: CASSRTGIEVGYTF
DNA: TGCGCCAGCAGCCGGACAGGGATCGAAGTTGGCTACACCTTC

D: TRBD1
J: TRBJ2-7
V: TRBV9
CDR3: CASSPWTGIDYEQYF
DNA: TGTGCCAGCAGCCCCTGGACAGGGATCGACTACGAGCAGTACTTC

D: -
J: TRBJ1-1
V: TRBV5-1
CDR3: CASSLDASNPNTEAFF
DNA: TGCGCCAGCAGCTTGGATGCGTCCAACCCGAACACTGAAGCTTTCTTT

D: -
J: TRBJ2-6
V: TRBV29-1
CDR3: CSVGQGGLSGANVLTF
DNA: TGCAGCGTCGGGCAGGGAGGACTCTCTGGGGCCAACGTCCTGACTTTC

D: -
J: TRBJ2-3
V: TRBV5-1
CDR3: CASSFGEITDTQYF
DNA: TGCGCCAGCAGCTTCGGGGAAATCACAGATACGCAGTATTTT

D: TRBD1
J: TRBJ2-7
V: TRBV5-1
CDR3: CASSSRGPDSYEQYF
DNA: TGCGCCAGCAGCTCGAGGGGGCCTGACTCCTACGAGCAGTACTTC

D: TRBD1
J: TRBJ2-5
V: TRBV6-5
CDR3: CASSLDRVVETQYF
DNA: TGTGCCAGCAGCCTCGACAGGGTGGTAGAGACCCAGTACTTC

D: -
J: TRBJ1-3
V: TRBV5-1
CDR3: CASSLGRASGNTIYF
DNA: TGCGCCAGCAGCTTGGGCAGGGCCTCGGGAAACACCATATATTTT

D: -
J: TRBJ1-5
V: TRBV2
CDR3: CASKGPGGQPQHF
DNA: TGTGCCAGCAAAGGGCCGGGAGGCCAGCCCCAGCATTTT

D: TRBD2
J: TRBJ2-3
V: TRBV5-1
CDR3: CASSLGRLAGALGTDTQYF
DNA: TGCGCCAGCAGCTTGGGGAGACTAGCGGGGGCTCTCGGCACAGATACGCAGTATTTT

D: -
J: TRBJ2-7
V: TRBV27
CDR3: CASSFRGNHEQYF
DNA: TGTGCCAGCAGTTTTCGGGGTAACCACGAGCAGTACTTC